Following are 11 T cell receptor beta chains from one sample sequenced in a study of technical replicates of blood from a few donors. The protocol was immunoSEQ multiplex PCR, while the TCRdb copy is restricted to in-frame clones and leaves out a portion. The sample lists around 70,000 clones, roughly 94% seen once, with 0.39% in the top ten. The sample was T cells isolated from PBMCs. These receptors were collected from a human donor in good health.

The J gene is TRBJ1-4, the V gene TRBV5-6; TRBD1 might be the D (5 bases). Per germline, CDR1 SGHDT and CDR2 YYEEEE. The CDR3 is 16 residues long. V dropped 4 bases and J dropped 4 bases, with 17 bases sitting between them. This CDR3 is CASSHAIPGINEKLFF. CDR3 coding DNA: TGTGCCAGCAGCCACGCCATCCCAGGGATTAATGAAAAACTGTTTTTT.

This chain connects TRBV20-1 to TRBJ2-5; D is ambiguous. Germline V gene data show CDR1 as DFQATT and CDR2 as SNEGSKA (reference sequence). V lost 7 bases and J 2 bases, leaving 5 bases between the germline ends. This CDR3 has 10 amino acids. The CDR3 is CSGQQETQYF. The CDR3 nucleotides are TGCAGTGGGCAACAAGAGACCCAGTACTTC.

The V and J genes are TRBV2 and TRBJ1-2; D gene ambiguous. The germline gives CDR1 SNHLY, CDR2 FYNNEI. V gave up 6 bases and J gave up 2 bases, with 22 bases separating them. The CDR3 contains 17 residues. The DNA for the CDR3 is TGTGCCAGCAGCCCCGGCCTTGGAGGGCGATCGAACTATGGCTACACCTTC. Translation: CASSPGLGGRSNYGYTF.

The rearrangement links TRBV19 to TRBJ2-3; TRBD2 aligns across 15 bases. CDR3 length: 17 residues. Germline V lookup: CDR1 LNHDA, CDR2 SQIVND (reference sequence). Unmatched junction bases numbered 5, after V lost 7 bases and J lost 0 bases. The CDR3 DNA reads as TGTGCCAGTACCAGGACTAGCGGGAGGGGAAGCACAGATACGCAGTATTTT. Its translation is CASTRTSGRGSTDTQYF.

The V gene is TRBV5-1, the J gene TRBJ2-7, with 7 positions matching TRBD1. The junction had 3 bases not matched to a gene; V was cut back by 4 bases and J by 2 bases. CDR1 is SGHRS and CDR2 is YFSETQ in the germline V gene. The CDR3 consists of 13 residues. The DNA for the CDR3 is TGCGCCAGCAGCGAAGACAGGGCCTACGAGCAGTACTTC. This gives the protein CASSEDRAYEQYF.

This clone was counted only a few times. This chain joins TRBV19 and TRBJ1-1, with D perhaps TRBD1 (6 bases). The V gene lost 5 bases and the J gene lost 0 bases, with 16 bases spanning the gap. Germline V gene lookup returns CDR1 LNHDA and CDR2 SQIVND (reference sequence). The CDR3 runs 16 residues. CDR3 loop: CASSPGHTTVNTEAFF. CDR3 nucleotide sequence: TGTGCCAGTAGTCCGGGACACACTACGGTGAACACTGAAGCTTTCTTT.

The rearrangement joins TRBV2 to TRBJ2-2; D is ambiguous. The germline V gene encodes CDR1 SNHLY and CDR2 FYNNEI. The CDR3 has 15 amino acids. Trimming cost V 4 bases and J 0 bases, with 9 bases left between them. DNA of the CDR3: TGTGCCAGCAGTGTTAGCAGCCCGAACACCGGGGAGCTGTTTTTT. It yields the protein CASSVSSPNTGELFF.

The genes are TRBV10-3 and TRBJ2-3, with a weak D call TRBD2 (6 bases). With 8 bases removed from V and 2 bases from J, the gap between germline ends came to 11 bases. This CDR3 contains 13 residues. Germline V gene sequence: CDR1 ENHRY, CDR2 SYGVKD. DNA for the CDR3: TGTGCCATCGCTGCGGGATTCACAGATACGCAGTATTTT. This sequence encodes CAIAAGFTDTQYF.

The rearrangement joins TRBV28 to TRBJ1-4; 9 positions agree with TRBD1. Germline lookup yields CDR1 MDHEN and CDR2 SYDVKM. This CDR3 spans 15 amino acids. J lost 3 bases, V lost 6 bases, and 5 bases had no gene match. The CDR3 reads CASRTGGTANEKLFF. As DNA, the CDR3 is TGTGCCAGCAGGACAGGGGGAACGGCTAATGAAAAACTGTTTTTT. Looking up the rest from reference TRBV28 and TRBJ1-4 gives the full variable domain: DVKVTQSSRYLVKRTGEKVFLECVQDMDHENMFWYRQDPGLGLRLIYFSYDVKMKEKGDIPEGYSVSREKKERFSLILESASTNQTSMYLCASRTGGTANEKLFFGSGTQLSVL.

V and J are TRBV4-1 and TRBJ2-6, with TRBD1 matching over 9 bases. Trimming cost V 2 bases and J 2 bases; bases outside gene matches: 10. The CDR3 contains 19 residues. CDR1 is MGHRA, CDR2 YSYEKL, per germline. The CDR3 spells CASSQFMGQGIPGANVLTF. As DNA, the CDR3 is TGCGCCAGCAGCCAATTCATGGGACAGGGAATCCCTGGGGCCAACGTCCTGACTTTC.

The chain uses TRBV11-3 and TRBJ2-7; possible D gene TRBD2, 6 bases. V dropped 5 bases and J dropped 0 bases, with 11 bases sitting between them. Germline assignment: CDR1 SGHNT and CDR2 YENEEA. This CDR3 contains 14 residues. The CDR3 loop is CASSVGGSSYEQYF. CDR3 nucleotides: TGTGCCAGCAGCGTGGGGGGTAGCTCCTACGAGCAGTACTTC.